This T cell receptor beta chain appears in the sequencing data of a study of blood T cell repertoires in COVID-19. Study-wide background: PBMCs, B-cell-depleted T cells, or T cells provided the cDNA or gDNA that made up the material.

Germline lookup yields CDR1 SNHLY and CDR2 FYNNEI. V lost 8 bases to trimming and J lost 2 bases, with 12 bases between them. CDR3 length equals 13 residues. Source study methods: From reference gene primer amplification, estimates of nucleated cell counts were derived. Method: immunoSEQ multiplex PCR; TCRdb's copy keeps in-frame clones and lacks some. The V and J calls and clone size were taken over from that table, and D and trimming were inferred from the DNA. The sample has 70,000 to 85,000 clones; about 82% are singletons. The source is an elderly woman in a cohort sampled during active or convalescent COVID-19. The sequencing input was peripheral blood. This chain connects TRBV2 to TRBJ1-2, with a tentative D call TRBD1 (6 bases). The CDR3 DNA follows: TGTGCCAGCGAAACAGGGACGAACTATGGCTACACCTTC. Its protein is CASETGTNYGYTF. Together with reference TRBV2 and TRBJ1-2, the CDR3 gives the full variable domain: EPEVTQTPSHQVTQMGQEVILRCVPISNHLYFYWYRQILGQKVEFLVSFYNNEISEKSEIFDDQFSVERPDGSNFTLKIRSTKLEDSAMYFCASETGTNYGYTFGSGTRLTVV.